The sequence of this T cell receptor beta chain was determined in a study of CD8 T cells in ankylosing spondylitis. Whole-study findings and limits: What appeared characteristic of ankylosing spondylitis blood was a TCR beta motif of eight or nine highly homologous variants.

TCRdb reprocessed the 5' RACE reads with MiXCR, giving one entry per CDR3 protein. Of 25,000 to 35,000 distinct CDR3 sequences in the sample, 14% are singletons; the top ten hold 35% to 45%. CDR3 length equals 15 residues. Germline CDR1 reads SQVTM; CDR2 reads ANQGSEA. This clonotype was observed a few times. Its antigen is not identified. Sequencing input: blood. The chain couples TRBV29-1 to TRBJ2-1; 15 bases match TRBD2. The receptor comes from a male donor with ankylosing spondylitis or in good health (not recorded which). CDR3 bases: TGCAGGGGACTAGCGGGAGGCGTTTCCTACAATGAGCAGTTCTTC. Protein sequence: CRGLAGGVSYNEQFF.